This TCR beta chain was recovered during a study of persistence of HIV-infected CD4 T cells. The overall study: CD4+ T cells responding to CMV or HIV-1 Gag were isolated. Overall study results and limits: Bulk TCR data could not be restricted to HIV-1-infected CMV-responding cells.

Cells were stimulated with overlapping HIV-1 Gag 15-mer peptides. CD40L/CD69 double-negative CD45RO-high memory CD4+ T cells were collected. This was the immunoSEQ version 4 assay in survey mode. Each sample used up to 1 ug genomic DNA diluted to 10 ng/uL. Data came from immunoSEQ multiplex PCR; TCRdb stores just in-frame clones and leaves some out. The sample includes 30,000 to 45,000 clones, about 81% of them seen just once. About this clone: The antigen remains undetermined.

Between the trimmed V and J ends, which lost 1 base and 3 bases, there was a span of 7 bases. CDR3 length: 13 residues. The germline V gene has CDR1 LGHDT and CDR2 YNNKEL (reference sequence). This specimen consisted of cultured CD4+ T cells from PBMCs, obtained from a patient who received antiretroviral therapy. This clonotype was sampled from an adult with HIV. The donor label of this sample is uncertain. The chain has TRBV3-1 (or the pseudogene TRBV3-2) and TRBJ2-7, with D perhaps matching TRBD1 (5 bases). The CDR3: CASSQAGNYEQYF. The CDR3, as DNA: TGTGCCAGCAGCCAAGCAGGGAACTACGAGCAGTACTTC.